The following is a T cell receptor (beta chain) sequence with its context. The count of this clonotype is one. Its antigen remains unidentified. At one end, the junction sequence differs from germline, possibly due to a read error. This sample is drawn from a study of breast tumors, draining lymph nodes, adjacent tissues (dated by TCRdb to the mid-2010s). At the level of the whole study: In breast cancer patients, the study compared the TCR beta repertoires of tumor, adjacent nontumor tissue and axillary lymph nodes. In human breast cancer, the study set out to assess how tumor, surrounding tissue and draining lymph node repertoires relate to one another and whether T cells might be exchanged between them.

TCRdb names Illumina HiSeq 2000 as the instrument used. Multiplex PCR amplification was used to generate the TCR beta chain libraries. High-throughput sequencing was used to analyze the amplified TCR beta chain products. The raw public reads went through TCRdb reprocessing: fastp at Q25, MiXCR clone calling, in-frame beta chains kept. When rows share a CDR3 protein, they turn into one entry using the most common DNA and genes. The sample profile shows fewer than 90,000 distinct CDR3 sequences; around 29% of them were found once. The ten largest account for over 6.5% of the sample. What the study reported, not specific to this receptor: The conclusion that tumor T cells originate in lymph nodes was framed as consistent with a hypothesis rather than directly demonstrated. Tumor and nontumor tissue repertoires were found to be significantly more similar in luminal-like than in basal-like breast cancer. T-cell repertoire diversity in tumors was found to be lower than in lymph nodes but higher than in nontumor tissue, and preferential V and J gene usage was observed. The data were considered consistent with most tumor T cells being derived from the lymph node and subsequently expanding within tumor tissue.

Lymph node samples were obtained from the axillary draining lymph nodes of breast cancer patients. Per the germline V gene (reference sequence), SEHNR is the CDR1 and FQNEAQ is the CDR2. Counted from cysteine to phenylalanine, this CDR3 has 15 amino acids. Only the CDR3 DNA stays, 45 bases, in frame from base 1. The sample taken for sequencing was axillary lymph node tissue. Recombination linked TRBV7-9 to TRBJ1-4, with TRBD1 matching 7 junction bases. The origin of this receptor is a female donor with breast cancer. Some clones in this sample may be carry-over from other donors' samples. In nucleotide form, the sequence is TGTGCCAGCAGCCCATCAGGGGGAGTTGGTGGAAAACTGCTTTTT. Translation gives CASSPSGGVGGKLLF.